This passage covers 23 T cell receptor beta chains from one sample sequenced in a study of blood T cells in healthy people across ages. A J-beta primer mix and a sample-barcoded 5' primer were used in a second PCR of roughly 7 to 12 cycles. TCRdb itself ran the 5' RACE reads through MiXCR, one entry per CDR3 protein. The repertoire consists of 500,000 to 700,000 distinct CDR3 sequences, with approximately 30% occurring once and the leading ten covering 15% to 19%. Source material: blood. Receptor source: a woman over 75 in good health.

The chain is built from TRBV4-1 and TRBJ1-6, with D uncertain. The CDR3 totals 14 residues. V was pared by 5 bases and J by 18 bases, with 23 bases between. Germline V gene sequence: CDR1 MGHRA, CDR2 YSYEKL. The CDR3 here is CASSDRVYNSRPHF. CDR3 in DNA: TGCGCCAGCAGCGACCGGGTCTATAATTCACGCCCCCACTTT.

As regards this clonotype: A read error may explain this, as a much larger clone is one base away. J is TRBJ2-7 and V is TRBV7-8; D perhaps matches TRBD2 (5 bases). Matching the DNA end better, TRBJ2-5 makes the J call doubtful. CDR1 and CDR2 (germline): SGHVS, FQNEAQ. CDR3 length equals 14 residues. CDR3 in DNA: TGTGCCAGCAGCTTAGTCGGGATCCGAGAGACCCAGTACTTC. Translating gives CASSLVGIRETQYF.

In its sample, this clonotype was seen many times. The chain carries TRBV9 and TRBJ1-2, with D maybe TRBD1 (5 bases). In germline, CDR1 is SGDLS, CDR2 YYNGEE. The CDR3 contains 14 residues. Trimming removed 0 bases from V and 0 bases from J, with 6 bases in between. The CDR3 DNA reads as TGTGCCAGCAGCGTAGGACAGTCTAACTATGGCTACACCTTC. Its translation is CASSVGQSNYGYTF.

In this sample, this clonotype turned up many times. The chain joins TRBV20-1 to TRBJ2-5; maybe TRBD2 (5 bases). V shed 3 bases and J shed 7 bases, with 15 bases lying between them. The CDR3 has 13 amino acids. CDR1 and CDR2 from the germline V gene are DFQATT and SNEGSKA (reference sequence). The CDR3 region is CSASSTRVGTQYF. CDR3 DNA sequence: TGCAGTGCTAGCTCTACTAGGGTTGGGACCCAGTACTTC.

A word on this clonotype: This could be a read error, since a much larger clone is one nucleotide away. V is TRBV14 and J is TRBJ2-5; the D gene is possibly TRBD2 (5 bases). This CDR3 has 13 residues. Germline CDR1 SGHDN, CDR2 FVKESK. The CDR3 bases are TGTGCCAGCAGCCCTAGCCTCCAAGGGACCCAGTACTTC. Residues: CASSPSLQGTQYF.

This clonotype was counted only a few times. The V and J genes are TRBV12-3 or TRBV12-4 and TRBJ1-1, with D tentatively TRBD1 (6 bases). The CDR3 contains 16 residues. Trimming shortened V by 4 bases and J by 5 bases, and 20 bases separated the two germline ends. CDR3 coding DNA: TGTGCCAGCAGTTCCTACAGGGCGTCCTTGGGTACTGAAGCTTTCTTT. Amino acids: CASSSYRASLGTEAFF.

This clonotype has more than one count but fewer than ten. A clone one base away is much larger, so this may be a read error. The chain is built from TRBV5-5 and TRBJ2-5; TRBD2 aligns across 8 bases. This CDR3 spans 14 amino acids. Germline V gives CDR1 SGHKS, CDR2 YYEKEE (reference sequence). The V gene end was trimmed by 3 bases and the J gene end by 4 bases; junction bases not matched to a gene: 5. The CDR3 loop reads CASSWEAGVETQYF. The CDR3 DNA follows: TGTGCCAGCAGCTGGGAAGCGGGGGTAGAGACCCAGTACTTC.

This chain uses TRBV7-8 with TRBJ2-5; no clear D gene. Germline lookup yields CDR1 SGHVS and CDR2 FQNEAQ. The CDR3 consists of 11 residues. Trimming took off 5 bases at V and 11 bases at J, with 12 bases between the two ends. The CDR3 loop is CASSARYGQYF. The CDR3 nucleotides read TGTGCCAGCAGCGCTCGGTACGGGCAGTACTTC.

The rearrangement joins TRBV7-2 to TRBJ2-1; TRBD1 is a possible D gene (6 bases). This CDR3 is built from 15 residues. Germline CDR1 SGHTA, CDR2 FQGNSA. Trimming shortened V by 1 base and J by 3 bases, and 10 bases separated the two germline ends. This CDR3 reads CASSLEGQHYNEQFF. DNA for the CDR3: TGTGCCAGCAGCTTAGAAGGACAGCACTACAATGAGCAGTTCTTC. Combining the CDR3 with reference TRBV7-2 and TRBJ2-1 gives the whole variable domain GAGVSQSPSNKVTEKGKDVELRCDPISGHTALYWYRQSLGQGLEFLIYFQGNSAPDKSGLPSDRFSAERTGGSVSTLTIQRTQQEDSAVYLCASSLEGQHYNEQFFGPGTRLTVL.

This clonotype occurred many times. The rearrangement joins TRBV11-2 to TRBJ2-3; maybe TRBD1 (5 bases). The CDR3 sequence is 15 residues long. CDR1 is SGHAT and CDR2 is FQNNGV in the germline V gene. Trimming took 0 bases from V and 0 from J, leaving 7 bases between them. The CDR3 bases are TGTGCCAGCAGCTTAGATCAGGGAAGCACAGATACGCAGTATTTT. Translation: CASSLDQGSTDTQYF.

This clonotype occurred many times. This rearrangement joins TRBV15 to TRBJ2-7; perhaps D is TRBD1 or TRBD2 (6 bases each). Germline assignment: CDR1 LNHNV and CDR2 YYDKDF (reference sequence). This CDR3 is built from 16 residues. Trimming removed 0 bases from V and 4 bases from J, with 16 bases in between. The CDR3 DNA is TGTGCCACCAGCAGAGATGGAGGGGGGACGGGTTACGAGCAGTACTTC. This encodes CATSRDGGGTGYEQYF.

This clonotype was observed many times. V and J are TRBV9 and TRBJ2-1, with D perhaps matching TRBD1 or TRBD2 (5 bases each). The CDR3 runs to 16 residues. Germline V gene sequence: CDR1 SGDLS, CDR2 YYNGEE. The V end lost 1 base, the J end lost 1 base, and 12 bases lay between the germline ends. Here the CDR3 DNA reads TGTGCCAGCAGCGTATCGGACGAGGGGTCCTACAATGAGCAGTTCTTC. It codes for CASSVSDEGSYNEQFF.

The V and J genes are TRBV7-9 and TRBJ2-7; 12 bases match TRBD2. CDR1 and CDR2 from the germline V gene are SEHNR and FQNEAQ (reference sequence). V trimming: 4 bases; J trimming: 6 bases; junction bases outside the gene matches: 7. The CDR3 loop spans 15 amino acids. The DNA of the CDR3 is TGTGCCAGCAGCTGGTCTAGCGGGGGGGCGGGCGAGCAGTACTTC. Its protein is CASSWSSGGAGEQYF.

The chain uses TRBV6-4 and TRBJ2-7; D is unclear. This CDR3 has 14 residues. The germline gives CDR1 MRHNA, CDR2 SNTAGT. Deletions cut 3 bases from V and 3 bases from J, with 12 bases between. As DNA, the CDR3 is TGTGCCAGCAGTGATTCCATGGACGGCTACGAGCAGTACTTC. This encodes CASSDSMDGYEQYF.

This clonotype has at least ten counts. The J gene is TRBJ2-2, the V gene TRBV29-1; TRBD2 might be the D (5 bases). This CDR3 region has 12 residues. CDR1 and CDR2 from the germline V gene are SQVTM and ANQGSEA. Trimming cost V 1 base and J 5 bases, with 5 bases left between them. The CDR3 DNA follows: TGCAGCGTTGAAGGGACTACCGGGGAGCTGTTTTTT. This codes for CSVEGTTGELFF.

This chain links TRBV29-1 with TRBJ1-2; 8 bases match TRBD1. V trimming: 4 bases; J trimming: 2 bases; junction bases outside the gene matches: 12. Germline values: CDR1 SQVTM, CDR2 ANQGSEA. The length of the CDR3 is 16 residues. The CDR3 DNA follows: TGCAGCGTTGCGGGGCAGGGGGCGTTGGGGAACTATGGCTACACCTTC. Encoded protein: CSVAGQGALGNYGYTF.

To note about this clonotype: A read error may explain this, as a much larger clone is one base away. This chain joins TRBV7-9 and TRBJ1-1, with unresolved D. CDR1 and CDR2 (germline): SEHNR, FQNEAQ (reference sequence). The CDR3 length is 14 residues. The V gene lost 6 bases and the J gene lost 1 base, with 12 bases spanning the gap. CDR3 protein: CASRFRVTNTEAFF. The CDR3 bases are TGTGCCAGCAGGTTTAGGGTAACGAACACTGAAGCTTTCTTT.

This clonotype was seen only a few times. This chain uses TRBV28 with TRBJ2-3; D may be TRBD2 (6 bases). Per the germline V gene, CDR1 is MDHEN and CDR2 is SYDVKM. V was shortened by 2 bases and J by 0 bases, with 15 bases between the two germline ends. The CDR3 is 17 residues long. The CDR3 is CASSLIRGSRSTDTQYF. The CDR3 nucleotides read TGTGCCAGCAGTTTAATACGGGGGTCACGAAGCACAGATACGCAGTATTTT.

This clonotype has more than one count but fewer than ten. The genes are TRBV6-5 and TRBJ2-3; 8 bases line up with TRBD2. V shed 0 bases and J 0 bases; nucleotides not matched to a gene: 8. Germline V gene lookup returns CDR1 MNHEY and CDR2 SVGAGI. The CDR3 has 18 residues. The CDR3 is CASSYSAGGKTSTDTQYF. The CDR3, as DNA: TGTGCCAGCAGTTACTCCGCGGGAGGTAAAACTAGCACAGATACGCAGTATTTT.

This clonotype was seen ten or more times. The V call is TRBV20-1, the J call TRBJ2-7, with TRBD2 identical over 7 bases. Germline V CDR1 and CDR2: DFQATT, SNEGSKA (reference sequence). CDR3 length: 16 residues. V gave up 3 bases and J gave up 3 bases; unmatched junction bases: 14. CDR3 residues: CSASPPGGGRIYEQYF. The CDR3 DNA is TGCAGTGCTAGCCCCCCCGGGGGAGGGAGAATCTACGAGCAGTACTTC.

This clonotype was seen only a few times. This chain connects TRBV5-1 to TRBJ2-2; 7 nucleotides align to TRBD1. Germline V gives CDR1 SGHRS, CDR2 YFSETQ. The CDR3 spans 14 residues. Trimming cost V 4 bases and J 4 bases; bases outside gene matches: 4. The DNA of the CDR3 is TGCGCCAGCAGCGAGACAGGGCGCACCGGGGAGCTGTTTTTT. Translated: CASSETGRTGELFF.

This clonotype was recorded many times. The rearrangement links TRBV20-1 to TRBJ2-7; 10 positions match TRBD1. Germline V gene data show CDR1 as DFQATT and CDR2 as SNEGSKA (reference sequence). V trimming: 5 bases; J trimming: 4 bases; junction bases outside the gene matches: 5. The length of the CDR3 is 13 residues. For the CDR3, the DNA is TGCAGTGCTCCCGGGACAGGGGTTTACGAGCAGTACTTC. Its protein product is CSAPGTGVYEQYF.

This clonotype was seen at least ten times. This chain joins TRBV9 and TRBJ1-2; D remains ambiguous. From germline, CDR1 is SGDLS and CDR2 YYNGEE. The CDR3 totals 14 residues. Trimming removed 0 bases from V and 5 bases from J, with 11 bases in between. The CDR3 DNA reads as TGTGCCAGCAGCGTAGTTACCGGCCCGTATGGCTACACCTTC. This encodes CASSVVTGPYGYTF.